The 26 T cell receptor beta chains listed next were all sequenced from one sample in a study of T-cell reconstitution after alpha-beta-depleted transplantation in children. Preparation of the TCRbeta library was carried out with unique molecular identifiers. In TCRdb, the PCR reads were re-called with MiXCR into one record per CDR3 protein. In the table there are 240,000 or so distinct CDR3 sequences, more than 10% of which are singletons. The sample consisted of PBMCs from the stem cell graft donor, taken from the stem cell graft. These receptors were taken from a human donor who donated a stem cell graft to a child with acute lymphoblastic leukemia.

This clonotype has at least ten counts. The chain has TRBV7-2 and TRBJ2-1; TRBD2 aligns across 7 bases. Germline CDR1 is SGHTA and CDR2 is FQGNSA. The V and J ends lost 5 bases and 7 bases, in that order; junction bases with no gene match: 11. The CDR3 has 15 amino acids. The CDR3 sequence: CASSRETGGRNEQFF. The CDR3 nucleotides are TGTGCCAGCAGCCGTGAAACGGGAGGCCGGAATGAGCAGTTCTTC. The full variable domain, in which reference TRBV7-2 and TRBJ2-1 provide the parts outside the CDR3, is GAGVSQSPSNKVTEKGKDVELRCDPISGHTALYWYRQSLGQGLEFLIYFQGNSAPDKSGLPSDRFSAERTGGSVSTLTIQRTQQEDSAVYLCASSRETGGRNEQFFGPGTRLTVL.

This clonotype occurred many times. V is TRBV29-1 and J is TRBJ2-7, with TRBD2 matching over 13 bases. Trimming at V came to 5 bases and at J to 2 bases, leaving 3 bases not matched to a gene. CDR1 SQVTM and CDR2 ANQGSEA come from the germline V gene. The CDR3 covers 14 residues. CDR3 DNA: TGCAGCGTTAGGACTAGCGGGAGCGCCTACGAGCAGTACTTC. The encoded protein is CSVRTSGSAYEQYF.

The sample holds many counts of this clonotype. J is TRBJ2-1 and V is TRBV24-1; 7 positions agree with TRBD1. This CDR3 region has 16 residues. Trimming at V came to 2 bases and at J to 5 bases, leaving 8 bases not matched to a gene. Per germline, CDR1 KGHDR and CDR2 SFDVKD. DNA for the CDR3: TGTGCCACCAGTGATTCACAGGGACAGTCCCACAATGAGCAGTTCTTC. This sequence encodes CATSDSQGQSHNEQFF.

This clonotype was seen ten or more times. The chain employs TRBV20-1 and TRBJ1-2, with 7 bases matching TRBD1. Germline V gene sequence: CDR1 DFQATT, CDR2 SNEGSKA (reference sequence). The length of the CDR3 is 12 residues. The junction had 5 bases not matched to a gene; V was cut back by 5 bases and J by 5 bases. The chain's CDR3 is CSAGGQDYGYTF. CDR3 sequence (DNA): TGCAGTGCTGGAGGACAGGATTATGGCTACACCTTC.

The chain employs TRBV3-1 and TRBJ2-2, with a possible D match to TRBD1 (6 bases). V was shortened by 4 bases and J by 0 bases, with 12 bases between the two germline ends. CDR1 is LGHDT and CDR2 is YNNKEL in the germline V gene (reference sequence). The CDR3 totals 16 residues. This CDR3 is CASSPLDRANTGELFF. In nucleotides, the CDR3 is TGTGCCAGCAGCCCTTTGGACAGAGCGAACACCGGGGAGCTGTTTTTT.

This clonotype was seen many times. The chain carries TRBV30 and TRBJ2-1, with D tentatively TRBD2 (5 bases). Germline V gives CDR1 GTSNPN, CDR2 SVGIG (reference sequence). This CDR3 is 12 amino acids long. V dropped 0 bases and J dropped 9 bases, with 9 bases sitting between them. CDR3 nucleotides: TGTGCCTGGAGTGTTTTACGGGGTGAGCAGTTCTTC. As protein: CAWSVLRGEQFF.

The rearrangement links TRBV20-1 to TRBJ1-5; D is perhaps TRBD1 (6 bases). Germline assignment: CDR1 DFQATT and CDR2 SNEGSKA (reference sequence). The V end was cut by 5 bases, the J end by 4 bases, with 18 bases between. This CDR3 comprises 15 residues. The CDR3 nucleotides read TGCAGTGCTTACTCAACAGGGCGGGAAAATCAGCCCCAGCATTTT. The encoded protein is CSAYSTGRENQPQHF.

This clonotype was recorded at least ten times. The V call is TRBV10-3, the J call TRBJ2-7; D ambiguous. V was cut by 3 bases and J by 3 bases, with 12 bases left in between. Per the germline V gene, CDR1 is ENHRY and CDR2 is SYGVKD. The CDR3 is 14 residues long. Here the CDR3 DNA reads TGTGCCATCAGTGAAAGTCTTGGCAGCTACGAGCAGTACTTC. It yields the protein CAISESLGSYEQYF.

This clonotype came up many times. The V call is TRBV7-9, the J call TRBJ1-3; D is undetermined. Trimming shortened V by 7 bases and J by 1 base, and 8 bases separated the two germline ends. Germline lookup yields CDR1 SEHNR and CDR2 FQNEAQ (reference sequence). The CDR3 length is 13 residues. The CDR3 DNA is TGTGCCAGCACGTATGTGTCTGGAAACACCATATATTTT. Protein: CASTYVSGNTIYF.

At least ten counts were recorded for this clonotype. The chain employs TRBV20-1 and TRBJ2-2; 10 bases match TRBD2. The J segment lost 3 bases and the V segment lost 6 bases, leaving 10 bases of the junction unmatched. The V gene's germline CDR1 is DFQATT and CDR2 SNEGSKA (reference sequence). The CDR3 runs to 16 residues. The CDR3 loop is CSAQRRLAGDTGELFF. The CDR3 DNA sequence: TGCAGTGCCCAACGTCGCCTAGCGGGGGACACCGGGGAGCTGTTTTTT.

This clonotype was recorded many times. The rearrangement uses TRBV29-1 and TRBJ2-2; D unclear. The germline CDR1 and CDR2 sequences are SQVTM and ANQGSEA. This CDR3 contains 11 residues. The V end was cut by 7 bases, the J end by 5 bases, with 8 bases between. CDR3 DNA: TGCAGCGGGCTGGGGACCGGGGAGCTGTTTTTT. This codes for CSGLGTGELFF.

The chain combines TRBV20-1 with TRBJ1-4; possibly TRBD1 for D (5 bases). The CDR3 is 13 amino acids. Germline V gives CDR1 DFQATT, CDR2 SNEGSKA (reference sequence). Trimming shortened V by 2 bases and J by 8 bases, and 12 bases separated the two germline ends. CDR3 loop: CSARQGLEEKLFF. CDR3 nucleotide sequence: TGCAGTGCTAGACAGGGATTAGAAGAAAAACTGTTTTTT.

There are many counts of this clonotype. The chain is built from TRBV9 and TRBJ2-1; TRBD2 matches 15 bases. The J segment lost 8 bases and the V segment lost 4 bases, leaving 4 bases of the junction unmatched. CDR1 is SGDLS and CDR2 is YYNGEE in the germline V gene. The CDR3 length is 15 residues. Written as DNA, the CDR3 is TGTGCCAGCAGCCCAGGACTAGCGGGAGGGTATGAGCAGTTCTTC. The encoded protein is CASSPGLAGGYEQFF.

This clonotype was found many times. J is TRBJ1-4 and V is TRBV10-3; 9 bases agree with TRBD1. CDR3 size: 16 residues. Per germline, CDR1 ENHRY and CDR2 SYGVKD. Trimming removed 8 bases from V and 5 bases from J; junction bases left unmatched: 12. The CDR3 nucleotides read TGTGCCATCGCAAGGGCGGCCGGGACAGGGAATGAAAAACTGTTTTTT. Residues: CAIARAAGTGNEKLFF.

This clonotype was counted ten times or more. V is TRBV9 and J is TRBJ2-7; 8 bases match TRBD1. V was clipped by 0 bases and J by 0 bases; unmatched bases: 2. The CDR3 runs to 15 residues. Germline CDR1 and CDR2: SGDLS and YYNGEE. CDR3 sequence: CASSVDGTGSYEQYF. The DNA of the CDR3 is TGTGCCAGCAGCGTAGATGGGACAGGCTCCTACGAGCAGTACTTC. Drawing the rest from reference TRBV9 and TRBJ2-7, the complete variable domain is DSGVTQTPKHLITATGQRVTLRCSPRSGDLSVYWYQQSLDQGLQFLIQYYNGEERAKGNILERFSAQQFPDLHSELNLSSLELGDSALYFCASSVDGTGSYEQYFGPGTRLTVT.

There are many counts of this clonotype. J is TRBJ2-2 and V is TRBV7-8; TRBD2 matches 7 bases. Germline V gene lookup returns CDR1 SGHVS and CDR2 FQNEAQ. V lost 9 bases and J lost 5; bases outside the gene matches: 3. The CDR3 sequence is 12 residues long. The CDR3 nucleotides read TGTGCCAGACCGGGACTAACCGGGGAGCTGTTTTTT. Its translation is CARPGLTGELFF.

Ten or more counts support this clonotype. The chain joins TRBV20-1 to TRBJ1-4; 7 positions match TRBD1. CDR3 length: 16 residues. The trim removed 3 bases at V and 4 bases at J, leaving 11 bases unmatched. Per the germline V gene, CDR1 is DFQATT and CDR2 is SNEGSKA (reference sequence). CDR3 in DNA: TGCAGTGCTAGTGAAAGGGGGCAGAGGGTTAATGAAAAACTGTTTTTT. It yields the protein CSASERGQRVNEKLFF.

The table lists this clonotype with a few counts. The V gene is TRBV7-2, the J gene TRBJ2-7, with 8 positions matching TRBD2. Germline CDR1 SGHTA, CDR2 FQGNSA. The CDR3 has 15 amino acids. The J segment lost 3 bases and the V segment lost 0 bases, leaving 4 bases of the junction unmatched. The CDR3 is CASSLANRGGYEQYF. The CDR3 region has the DNA TGTGCCAGCAGCTTAGCGAACCGGGGGGGCTACGAGCAGTACTTC.

Note on this clonotype: This clone may be a read error of a much larger clone one base away. The V gene is TRBV7-2, the J gene TRBJ1-2; D unclear. CDR3 length: 11 amino acids. V was trimmed by 10 bases and J by 3 bases, leaving 9 bases between them. Germline V gene lookup returns CDR1 SGHTA and CDR2 FQGNSA. CDR3 region: CATSRDYGYTF. The CDR3 DNA is TGTGCCACCAGTAGGGACTATGGCTACACCTTC.

This clonotype was picked up many times. The chain joins TRBV10-3 to TRBJ1-3; D remains ambiguous. Trimming removed 4 bases from V and 0 bases from J, with 7 bases in between. Germline-derived CDR1 and CDR2 are ENHRY and SYGVKD. The CDR3 is made up of 14 amino acids. The CDR3 bases are TGTGCCATCAGTGGAGGAGGCTCTGGAAACACCATATATTTT. Protein sequence: CAISGGGSGNTIYF.

The J gene is TRBJ2-7, the V gene TRBV6-2 or TRBV6-3; D may be TRBD1 (5 bases). Germline-derived CDR1 and CDR2 are MNHEY and SVGEGT. V lost 2 bases and J 6 bases, leaving 17 bases between the germline ends. CDR3 size: 15 residues. The CDR3 loop is CASSYALRAISEQYF. CDR3 DNA: TGTGCCAGCAGTTACGCCCTCAGGGCAATCAGCGAGCAGTACTTC.

Regarding this clonotype: Relative to the germline gene, one junction end is altered; a read error may explain this. The chain couples TRBV12-3 or TRBV12-4 to TRBJ2-4; 9 bases are a match to TRBD1. The CDR3 is 19 residues long. CDR3 coding DNA: TGTACCAGCAGTTTCAAACTTGACCACAGGGGGCGCGTGGGGAACATTCAGTACTTC. Its translation: CTSSFKLDHRGRVGNIQYF.

This clonotype was observed many times. The chain recombines TRBV7-2 with TRBJ2-2, with a weak D call TRBD2 (5 bases). In germline, CDR1 is SGHTA, CDR2 FQGNSA. The length of the CDR3 is 16 residues. V was shortened by 1 base and J by 4 bases, with 13 bases between the two germline ends. The CDR3 sequence is CASSLGGVGLTGELFF. The CDR3 nucleotides are TGTGCCAGCAGCTTAGGGGGTGTAGGACTCACCGGGGAGCTGTTTTTT.

This clonotype was seen only once. The V and J genes are TRBV5-6 and TRBJ1-2, with D possibly TRBD1 on 5 matching bases. The CDR3 is 12 residues long. Germline assignment: CDR1 SGHDT and CDR2 YYEEEE. Deletions cut 7 bases from V and 8 bases from J, with 15 bases between. The CDR3 sequence: CASGPGDVGYTF. In DNA form, the CDR3 reads TGTGCCAGCGGCCCCGGGGACGTCGGCTACACCTTC. Full variable domain (missing parts from reference TRBV5-6 and TRBJ1-2): DAGVTQSPTHLIKTRGQQVTLRCSPKSGHDTVSWYQQALGQGPQFIFQYYEEEERQRGNFPDRFSGHQFPNYSSELNVNALLLGDSALYLCASGPGDVGYTFGSGTRLTVV.

V gene TRBV11-1 combines with J gene TRBJ1-5; D is perhaps TRBD1 (5 bases). Germline-derived CDR1 and CDR2 are SGHAT and FQDESV (reference sequence). Trimming shortened V by 5 bases and J by 7 bases, and 15 bases separated the two germline ends. This CDR3 is 14 amino acids long. For the CDR3, the DNA is TGTGCCAGCAGCCTCCGGGACGGCCAACAGCCCCAGCATTTT. Its protein is CASSLRDGQQPQHF.

The chain has TRBV5-8 and TRBJ1-1, with D perhaps TRBD1 (6 bases). The V and J ends lost 3 bases and 1 base respectively, with 10 bases between them. Per the germline V gene, CDR1 is SGHTS and CDR2 is YDEGEE. CDR3 length equals 14 residues. The CDR3 nucleotides read TGTGCCAGCAGCTACCCGACAGGGAACACTGAAGCTTTCTTT. Translation gives CASSYPTGNTEAFF.